This TCR beta chain was recorded in a study of blood T cell repertoires in COVID-19 (dated by TCRdb to about 2020). Concerning the study at large: Collaborator samples came from the United States, Italy and Spain and covered acute and convalescent phases of COVID-19. The material from the prospective study consisted of cDNA or gDNA derived from T cells, B-cell-depleted T cells, or PBMCs. Subjects who had been exposed to COVID-19, were actively infected with it, or had recovered from it provided the deeply sampled blood TCRbeta repertoires that made up the dataset. The repertoires were released in a freely available public database meant as a resource for research on the immune response to SARS-CoV-2. The samples were drawn from two sources: the first 160 participants of the ongoing ImmuneRACE study, and over 950 subjects contributed by 6 global collaborators. Nearly every sample came with metadata listing a de-identified subject ID, COVID-19 status, age in years and sex. Where available, HLA class I and class II types were taken from metadata supplied by the sample provider and were not determined by assay-based typing.

In the prospective study, participants were about 18 to 100 years old, resided in approximately 22 geographic areas of the United States, and were enrolled through a virtual design. In the prospective study, participants were assigned to cohorts based on the clinical history participants reported in a screening survey and a study questionnaire. Recovered participants in ImmuneRACE Cohort 3 were defined as having two consecutive negative NP/OP PCR tests, clearance from a healthcare professional, or resolution of symptoms. In the prospective study, mobile phlebotomists collected whole blood, serum and a nasopharyngeal or oropharyngeal swab from each participant. Participants in the prospective study had the option to provide additional blood draws and questionnaires over a roughly two-month period. Blood samples from the prospective study were shipped frozen or at room temperature prior to DNA extraction.

TCRbeta CDR3 regions were amplified from genomic DNA using the immunoSEQ Assay, a bias-controlled multiplex PCR. As for the authors' bioinformatics: The number of nucleated cells in each sample was estimated by amplification of reference gene primers within the assay. To quantify the absolute abundance of each unique TCRbeta CDR3 rearrangement, sequence reads were collapsed and filtered. Productive Simpson clonality was computed per sample as the square root of Simpson's diversity index over productive rearrangements. TCRdb took over this immuneACCESS table, retaining in-frame rearrangements with V and J assigned. Such tables are incomplete; in checked studies, under half of the missing clones stem from an unresolved V gene, and the remainder is unexplained. The D gene and trimming were derived from the DNA, and the V and J assignments and clone size from that table. Here the sample has 200,000 to 300,000 clones; around 84% occur a single time. The ten largest clones take up about 1.7% of the sample.

Study-wide findings and limitations: Clinical and demographic metadata were provided uncurated, with the amount varying by source and participant.

The CDR3 measures 12 amino acids from cysteine to phenylalanine. CDR3 DNA only is kept here, 36 bases in frame from base 1. The trim is 3 bases for V and 7 bases for J, with a gap of 8 bases between the germline ends. CDR1 and CDR2 (SGHAT, FQDESV) derive from the germline V gene (reference sequence). Concerning this clone: Its antigen remains undetermined. Base qualities are not provided; no much larger clone lies one nucleotide away.

This sequence originates from a man aged 35-49 years who had recovered from COVID-19. Sequenced: PBMCs or T cells enriched from blood (not recorded which). The rearranged segments are TRBV11-1 and TRBJ2-3; matching of 6 bases hints at TRBD2 as the D gene. The nucleotide sequence reads as follows: TGTGCCAGCAGCTTGAGCGGGCATACGCAGTATTTT. This gives the protein CASSLSGHTQYF.